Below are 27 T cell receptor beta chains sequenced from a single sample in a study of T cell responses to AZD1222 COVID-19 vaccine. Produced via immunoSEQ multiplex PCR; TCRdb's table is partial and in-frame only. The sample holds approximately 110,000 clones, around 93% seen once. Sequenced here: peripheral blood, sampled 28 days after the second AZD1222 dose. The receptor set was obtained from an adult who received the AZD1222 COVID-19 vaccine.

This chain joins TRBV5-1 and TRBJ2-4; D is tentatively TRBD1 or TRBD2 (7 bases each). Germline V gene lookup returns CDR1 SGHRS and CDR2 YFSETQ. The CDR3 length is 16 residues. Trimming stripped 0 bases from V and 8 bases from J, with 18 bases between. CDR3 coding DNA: TGCGCCAGCAGCTTGGAAGGGAGACAGGGAGGGGACATTCAGTACTTC. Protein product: CASSLEGRQGGDIQYF.

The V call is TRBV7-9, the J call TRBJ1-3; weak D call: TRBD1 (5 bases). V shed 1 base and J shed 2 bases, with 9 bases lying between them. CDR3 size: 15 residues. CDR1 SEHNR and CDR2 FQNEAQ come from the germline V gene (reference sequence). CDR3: CASSLVSGPGNTIYF. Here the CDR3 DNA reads TGTGCCAGCAGCTTAGTGTCAGGGCCTGGAAACACCATATATTTT.

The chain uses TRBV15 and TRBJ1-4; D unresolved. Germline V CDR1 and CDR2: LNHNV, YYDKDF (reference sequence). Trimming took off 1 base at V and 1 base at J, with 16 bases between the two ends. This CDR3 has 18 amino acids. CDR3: CATSRGTPYAVTNEKLFF. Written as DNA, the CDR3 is TGTGCCACCAGCAGAGGCACACCCTATGCGGTAACTAATGAAAAACTGTTTTTT. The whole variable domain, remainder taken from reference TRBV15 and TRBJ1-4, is DAMVIQNPRYQVTQFGKPVTLSCSQTLNHNVMYWYQQKSSQAPKLLFHYYDKDFNNEADTPDNFQSRRPNTSFCFLDIRSPGLGDTAMYLCATSRGTPYAVTNEKLFFGSGTQLSVL.

CDR3 protein: CASSYSNSNYGYTF. For the CDR3, the DNA is TGTGCCAGCAGTTACTCGAACAGCAACTATGGCTACACCTTC. The rearrangement links TRBV6-5 to TRBJ1-2; no firm D call. Trimming removed 0 bases at V and 2 bases at J, with 7 bases between. CDR3 length: 14 amino acids. Germline CDR1 reads MNHEY; CDR2 reads SVGAGI.

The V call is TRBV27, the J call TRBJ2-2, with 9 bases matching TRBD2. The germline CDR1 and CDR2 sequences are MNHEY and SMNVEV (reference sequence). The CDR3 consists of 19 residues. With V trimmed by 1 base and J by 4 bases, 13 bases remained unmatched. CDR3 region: CASSLWPFSAGGRTGELFF. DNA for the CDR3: TGTGCCAGCAGTTTATGGCCTTTCTCAGCGGGGGGACGCACCGGGGAGCTGTTTTTT.

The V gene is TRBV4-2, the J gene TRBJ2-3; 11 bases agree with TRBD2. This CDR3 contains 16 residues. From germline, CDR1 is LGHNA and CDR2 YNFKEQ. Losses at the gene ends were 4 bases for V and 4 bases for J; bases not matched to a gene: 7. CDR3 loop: CASSPRLAGNSDTQYF. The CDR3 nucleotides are TGTGCCAGCAGCCCCCGACTAGCGGGGAACTCAGATACGCAGTATTTT.

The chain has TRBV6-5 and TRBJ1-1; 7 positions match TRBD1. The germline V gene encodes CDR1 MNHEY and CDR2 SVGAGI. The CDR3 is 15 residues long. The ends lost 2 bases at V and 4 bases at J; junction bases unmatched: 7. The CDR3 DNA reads TGTGCCAGCAGTTACAACAACAGGGGTGGCACTGAAGCTTTCTTT. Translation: CASSYNNRGGTEAFF.

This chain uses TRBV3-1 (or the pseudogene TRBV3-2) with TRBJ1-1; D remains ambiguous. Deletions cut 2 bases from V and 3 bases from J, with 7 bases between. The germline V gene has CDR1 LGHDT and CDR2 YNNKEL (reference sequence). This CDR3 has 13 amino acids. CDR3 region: CASSQTKYTEAFF. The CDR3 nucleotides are TGTGCCAGCAGCCAAACAAAGTACACTGAAGCTTTCTTT.

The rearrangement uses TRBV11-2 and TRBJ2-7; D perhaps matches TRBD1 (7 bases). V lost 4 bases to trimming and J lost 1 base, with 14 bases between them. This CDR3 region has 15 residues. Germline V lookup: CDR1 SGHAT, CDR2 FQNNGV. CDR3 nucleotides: TGTGCCAGCAGCTCATTGACAGGGAGGTCCTACGAGCAGTACTTC. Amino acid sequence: CASSSLTGRSYEQYF.

The CDR3 sequence: CASSVRGGFQETQYF. DNA for the CDR3: TGCGCCAGCAGTGTCCGGGGGGGATTTCAAGAGACCCAGTACTTC. The V gene is TRBV5-1, the J gene TRBJ2-5, with 8 bases lining up with TRBD2. This CDR3 comprises 15 residues. CDR1 and CDR2 (germline): SGHRS, YFSETQ. V lost 5 bases and J lost 2; bases outside the gene matches: 8. The whole variable domain, filled in from reference TRBV5-1 and TRBJ2-5, reads KAGVTQTPRYLIKTRGQQVTLSCSPISGHRSVSWYQQTPGQGLQFLFEYFSETQRNKGNFPGRFSGRQFSNSRSEMNVSTLELGDSALYLCASSVRGGFQETQYFGPGTRLLVL.

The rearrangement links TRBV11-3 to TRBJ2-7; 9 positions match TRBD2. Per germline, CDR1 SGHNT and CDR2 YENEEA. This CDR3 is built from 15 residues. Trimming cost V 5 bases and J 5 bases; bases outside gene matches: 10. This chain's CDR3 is CASSVEAGGTHEQYF. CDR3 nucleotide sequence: TGTGCCAGCAGCGTCGAAGCGGGAGGAACCCACGAGCAGTACTTC.

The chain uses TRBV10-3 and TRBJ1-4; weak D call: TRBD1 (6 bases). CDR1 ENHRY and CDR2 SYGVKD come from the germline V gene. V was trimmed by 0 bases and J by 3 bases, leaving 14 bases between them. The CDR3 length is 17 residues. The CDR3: CAISESVGGPANEKLFF. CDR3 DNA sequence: TGTGCCATCAGTGAGTCGGTCGGGGGGCCAGCTAATGAAAAACTGTTTTTT.

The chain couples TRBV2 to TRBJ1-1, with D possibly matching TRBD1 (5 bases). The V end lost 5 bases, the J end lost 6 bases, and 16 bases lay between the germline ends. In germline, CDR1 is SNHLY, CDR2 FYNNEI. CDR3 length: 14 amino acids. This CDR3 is CASSPTGSGAEAFF. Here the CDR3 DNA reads TGTGCCAGCAGTCCCACAGGTTCCGGCGCTGAAGCTTTCTTT.

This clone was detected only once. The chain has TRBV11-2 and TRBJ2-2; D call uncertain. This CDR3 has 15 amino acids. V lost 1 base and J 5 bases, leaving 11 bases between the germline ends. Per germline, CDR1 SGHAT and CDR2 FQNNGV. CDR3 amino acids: CASSLVASRTGELFF. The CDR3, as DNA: TGTGCCAGCAGCTTAGTGGCCAGCCGGACCGGGGAGCTGTTTTTT.

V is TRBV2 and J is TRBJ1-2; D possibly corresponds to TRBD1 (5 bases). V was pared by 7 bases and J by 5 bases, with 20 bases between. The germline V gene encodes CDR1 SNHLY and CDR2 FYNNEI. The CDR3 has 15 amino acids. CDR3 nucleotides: TGTGCCAGCAACCTAAGTGGGGCGTTAGGGTATGGCTACACCTTC. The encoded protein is CASNLSGALGYGYTF.

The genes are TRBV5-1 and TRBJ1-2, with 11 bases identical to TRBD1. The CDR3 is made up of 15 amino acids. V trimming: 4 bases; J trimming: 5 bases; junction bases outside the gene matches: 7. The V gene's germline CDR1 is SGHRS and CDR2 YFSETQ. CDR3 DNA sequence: TGCGCCAGCAGCCCAGCCGGGACAGGGGGTTATGGCTACACCTTC. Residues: CASSPAGTGGYGYTF.

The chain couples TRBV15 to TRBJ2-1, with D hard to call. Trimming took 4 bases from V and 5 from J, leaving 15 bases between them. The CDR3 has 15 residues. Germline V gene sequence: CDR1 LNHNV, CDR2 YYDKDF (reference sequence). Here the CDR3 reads CATSTRGPQDNEQFF. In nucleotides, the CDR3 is TGTGCCACCAGCACCCGTGGGCCGCAGGACAATGAGCAGTTCTTC.

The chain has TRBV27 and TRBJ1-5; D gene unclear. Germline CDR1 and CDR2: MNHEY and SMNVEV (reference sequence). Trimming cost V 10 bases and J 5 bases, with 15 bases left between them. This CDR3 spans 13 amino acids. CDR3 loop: CATGINSYQPQHF. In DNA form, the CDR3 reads TGTGCCACCGGCATTAACAGTTATCAGCCCCAGCATTTT.

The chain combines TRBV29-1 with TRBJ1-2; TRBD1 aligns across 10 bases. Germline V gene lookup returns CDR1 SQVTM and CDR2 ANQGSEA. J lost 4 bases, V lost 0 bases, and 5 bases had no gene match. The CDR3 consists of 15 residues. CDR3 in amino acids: CSVEDRDRGTYGYTF. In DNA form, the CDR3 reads TGCAGCGTTGAAGACCGGGACAGGGGTACCTATGGCTACACCTTC.

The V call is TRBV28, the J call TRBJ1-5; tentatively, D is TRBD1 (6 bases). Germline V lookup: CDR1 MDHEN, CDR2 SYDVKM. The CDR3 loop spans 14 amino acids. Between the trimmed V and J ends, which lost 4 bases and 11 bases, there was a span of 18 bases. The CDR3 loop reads CASSSPGTLLSQHF. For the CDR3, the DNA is TGTGCCAGCAGTTCCCCGGGGACACTTCTATCCCAGCATTTT.

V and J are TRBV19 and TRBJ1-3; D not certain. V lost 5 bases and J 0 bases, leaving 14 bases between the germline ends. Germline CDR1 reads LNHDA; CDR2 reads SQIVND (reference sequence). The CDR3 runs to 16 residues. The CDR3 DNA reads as TGTGCCAGTAGTTGGTCAGCCCCCAGCTCTGGAAACACCATATATTTT. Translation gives CASSWSAPSSGNTIYF.

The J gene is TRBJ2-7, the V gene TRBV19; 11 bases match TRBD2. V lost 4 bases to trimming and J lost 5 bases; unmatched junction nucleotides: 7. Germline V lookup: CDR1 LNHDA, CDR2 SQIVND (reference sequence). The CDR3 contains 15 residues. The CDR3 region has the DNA TGTGCCAGTAGTACTACTAGCGGGAGTGTCAACGAGCAGTACTTC. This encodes CASSTTSGSVNEQYF.

The CDR3 sequence: CASSFGPYTGELFF. The CDR3, as DNA: TGTGCCAGCAGTTTTGGGCCGTACACCGGGGAGCTGTTTTTT. V gene TRBV27 combines with J gene TRBJ2-2, with no clear D. The V end lost 3 bases, the J end lost 3 bases, and 8 bases lay between the germline ends. The CDR3 runs to 14 residues. Germline V gives CDR1 MNHEY, CDR2 SMNVEV (reference sequence).

The CDR3 loop reads CASSAGGDFSAGYTF. The CDR3 DNA reads TGTGCCAGCAGTGCCGGGGGGGACTTCTCCGCTGGCTACACCTTC. V and J are TRBV2 and TRBJ1-2, with D possibly being TRBD1 (5 bases). Germline V gene lookup returns CDR1 SNHLY and CDR2 FYNNEI. V was shortened by 4 bases and J by 7 bases, with 19 bases between the two germline ends. CDR3 length: 15 amino acids.

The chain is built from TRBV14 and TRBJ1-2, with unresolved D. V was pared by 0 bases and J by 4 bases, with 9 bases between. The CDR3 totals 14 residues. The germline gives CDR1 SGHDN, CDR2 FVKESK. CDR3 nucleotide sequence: TGTGCCAGCAGCCAAGATCTCCGAGGCTATGGCTACACCTTC. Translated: CASSQDLRGYGYTF.

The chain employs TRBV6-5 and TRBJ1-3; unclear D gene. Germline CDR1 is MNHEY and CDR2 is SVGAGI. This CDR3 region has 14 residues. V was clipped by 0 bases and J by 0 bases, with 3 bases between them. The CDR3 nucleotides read TGTGCCAGCAGTTACTCGGGCTCTGGAAACACCATATATTTT. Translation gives CASSYSGSGNTIYF.

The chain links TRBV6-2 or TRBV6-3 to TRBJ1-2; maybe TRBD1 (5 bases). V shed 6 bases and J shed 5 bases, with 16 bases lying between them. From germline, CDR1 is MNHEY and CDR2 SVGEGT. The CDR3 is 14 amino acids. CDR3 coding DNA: TGTGCCAGCAGCCCCCTCGACAGCCTATATGGCTACACCTTC. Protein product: CASSPLDSLYGYTF.